Each of the 28 T cell receptor beta chains below was sequenced from the same sample in a study of blood T cell repertoires in COVID-19. The protocol was immunoSEQ multiplex PCR, while the TCRdb copy is restricted to in-frame clones and leaves out a portion. The profile shows roughly 250,000 clones, around 90% of them singletons. The material sequenced was PBMCs or T cells enriched from blood (not recorded which). All receptors derive from a woman between 35 and 50 years old with acute COVID-19.

This clone has only a few counts. The rearrangement links TRBV9 to TRBJ2-5, with TRBD2 matching over 9 bases. This CDR3 comprises 15 residues. V lost 4 bases, J lost 5 bases, and 9 bases stayed unmatched. Germline lookup yields CDR1 SGDLS and CDR2 YYNGEE. The DNA for the CDR3 is TGTGCCAGCAGCCCCGCACTAGCGGGCTCTGAGACCCAGTACTTC. As protein: CASSPALAGSETQYF.

V gene TRBV5-1 combines with J gene TRBJ1-2, with 7 bases fitting TRBD1. The CDR3 contains 14 residues. Germline CDR1 SGHRS, CDR2 YFSETQ. The V segment lost 0 bases and the J segment 4 bases; nucleotides outside the gene matches: 3. CDR3 coding DNA: TGCGCCAGCAGCTTGGACAGGGGACCCTATGGCTACACCTTC. Residues: CASSLDRGPYGYTF.

The chain joins TRBV5-1 to TRBJ2-5, with 10 bases aligning to TRBD2. CDR1 SGHRS and CDR2 YFSETQ come from the germline V gene. Trimming at V came to 2 bases and at J to 3 bases, leaving 4 bases not matched to a gene. The CDR3 runs 15 residues. CDR3 nucleotide sequence: TGCGCCAGCAGCTTCAGCGGGGGGGCCGAAGAGACCCAGTACTTC. Amino acids: CASSFSGGAEETQYF.

This sequence joins TRBV2 and TRBJ1-2; 7 nucleotides line up with TRBD1. The CDR3 covers 13 residues. V trimming: 6 bases; J trimming: 2 bases; junction bases outside the gene matches: 3. The germline gives CDR1 SNHLY, CDR2 FYNNEI. The CDR3 region is CASRRQGNYGYTF. The CDR3 DNA reads TGTGCCAGCAGAAGACAGGGAAACTATGGCTACACCTTC.

This chain uses TRBV9 with TRBJ2-2; D remains ambiguous. V was clipped by 1 base and J by 0 bases, with 10 bases between them. The germline CDR1 and CDR2 sequences are SGDLS and YYNGEE. This CDR3 has 16 amino acids. The CDR3: CASSVSYAANTGELFF. Here the CDR3 DNA reads TGTGCCAGCAGCGTAAGTTACGCGGCGAACACCGGGGAGCTGTTTTTT.

J is TRBJ1-2 and V is TRBV6-5, with D unresolved. The V gene lost 0 bases and the J gene lost 9 bases, with 8 bases spanning the gap. CDR1 is MNHEY, CDR2 SVGAGI, per germline. The CDR3 length is 12 residues. This chain's CDR3 is CASSYSASSYTF. In DNA form, the CDR3 reads TGTGCCAGCAGTTACTCAGCTTCCAGCTACACCTTC.

V is TRBV19 and J is TRBJ1-2, with D uncertain. V was trimmed by 6 bases and J by 2 bases, leaving 19 bases between them. The CDR3 spans 16 residues. The germline V gene encodes CDR1 LNHDA and CDR2 SQIVND (reference sequence). CDR3 DNA sequence: TGTGCCAGTAGGCCAGCCGGGATAACTATAAACTATGGCTACACCTTC. This codes for CASRPAGITINYGYTF.

V and J are TRBV14 and TRBJ2-5, with 14 bases that match TRBD2. V dropped 3 bases and J dropped 5; count of bases not matched to a gene: 14. This CDR3 has 19 residues. CDR1 is SGHDN, CDR2 FVKESK, per germline. The CDR3 loop is CASSQGWTSGRPREETQYF. CDR3 bases: TGTGCCAGCAGCCAGGGATGGACTAGCGGGAGGCCCAGGGAGGAGACCCAGTACTTC.

The rearrangement uses TRBV7-9 and TRBJ1-1; D not certain. Trimming cost V 7 bases and J 4 bases, with 13 bases left between them. This CDR3 has 13 residues. Germline V gives CDR1 SEHNR, CDR2 FQNEAQ (reference sequence). The CDR3 reads CASISIAGTEAFF. CDR3 coding DNA: TGTGCCAGCATCTCAATAGCTGGCACTGAAGCTTTCTTT.

The CDR3, as DNA: TGCGCCAGCAGTTATCAGGGGGCTGATTACGAGCAGTACTTC. This gives the protein CASSYQGADYEQYF. The chain uses TRBV5-1 and TRBJ2-7; 8 positions agree with TRBD1. The CDR3 totals 14 residues. The ends lost 5 bases at V and 4 bases at J; junction bases unmatched: 8. CDR1 and CDR2 (germline): SGHRS, YFSETQ.

This clone has just one count. The rearrangement joins TRBV9 to TRBJ2-3; perhaps TRBD2 as D (6 bases). Germline V CDR1 and CDR2: SGDLS, YYNGEE. Trimming shortened V by 0 bases and J by 5 bases, and 10 bases separated the two germline ends. The CDR3 is made up of 14 amino acids. CDR3 nucleotides: TGTGCCAGCAGCGTAGGTGGTAGCGGAGATACGCAGTATTTT. Translated, it gives CASSVGGSGDTQYF. Complete variable domain (other parts from reference TRBV9 and TRBJ2-3): DSGVTQTPKHLITATGQRVTLRCSPRSGDLSVYWYQQSLDQGLQFLIQYYNGEERAKGNILERFSAQQFPDLHSELNLSSLELGDSALYFCASSVGGSGDTQYFGPGTRLTVL.

This chain links TRBV5-1 with TRBJ1-3; the D is unclear. V was trimmed by 0 bases and J by 0 bases, leaving 10 bases between them. CDR3 length: 16 amino acids. The V gene's germline CDR1 is SGHRS and CDR2 YFSETQ. The CDR3 coding sequence is TGCGCCAGCAGCTTGGGGGAGGGTGTCTCTGGAAACACCATATATTTT. This encodes CASSLGEGVSGNTIYF.

This chain connects TRBV7-2 to TRBJ2-1; 8 positions match TRBD1. V gave up 5 bases and J gave up 4 bases; unmatched junction bases: 10. This CDR3 comprises 16 residues. Germline V gene data show CDR1 as SGHTA and CDR2 as FQGNSA. The DNA for the CDR3 is TGTGCCAGCAGCCCCCAGGGACAGGTGATATACAATGAGCAGTTCTTC. Its translation: CASSPQGQVIYNEQFF. Combining the CDR3 with reference TRBV7-2 and TRBJ2-1 gives the whole variable domain GAGVSQSPSNKVTEKGKDVELRCDPISGHTALYWYRQSLGQGLEFLIYFQGNSAPDKSGLPSDRFSAERTGGSVSTLTIQRTQQEDSAVYLCASSPQGQVIYNEQFFGPGTRLTVL.

The chain uses TRBV2 and TRBJ2-1, with D perhaps matching TRBD1 (6 bases). The CDR3 has 12 amino acids. Deletions cut 10 bases from V and 8 bases from J, with 15 bases between. Germline CDR1 reads SNHLY; CDR2 reads FYNNEI. The CDR3 DNA reads TGTGCCACCCACAGGGTAGGGGATGAGCAGTTCTTC. This translates into CATHRVGDEQFF.

This clone was picked up one time. V usage is TRBV29-1 and J usage is TRBJ2-5, with 9 positions matching TRBD1. The CDR3 spans 14 residues. J lost 5 bases, V lost 3 bases, and 7 bases had no gene match. Germline lookup yields CDR1 SQVTM and CDR2 ANQGSEA. The CDR3 loop reads CSVDRTGDRETQYF. CDR3 bases: TGCAGCGTTGATAGGACAGGGGACCGCGAGACCCAGTACTTC.

The genes are TRBV24-1 and TRBJ2-5; D ambiguous. Deletions cut 3 bases from V and 6 bases from J, with 4 bases between. Germline V lookup: CDR1 KGHDR, CDR2 SFDVKD. The CDR3 is made up of 11 amino acids. The CDR3 bases are TGTGCCACCAGTGATGGGCAGACCCAGTACTTC. Translation gives CATSDGQTQYF.

V is TRBV2 and J is TRBJ1-2; D not certain. Trimming removed 8 bases from V and 4 bases from J, with 11 bases in between. Germline V gives CDR1 SNHLY, CDR2 FYNNEI. This CDR3 region has 12 residues. The CDR3 DNA sequence: TGTGCCAGCTCGGTGATCCTCTATGGCTACACCTTC. It translates to CASSVILYGYTF.

The chain is built from TRBV19 and TRBJ1-3; the D gene is possibly TRBD1 (6 bases). This CDR3 comprises 14 residues. CDR1 and CDR2 (germline): LNHDA, SQIVND (reference sequence). V was clipped by 3 bases and J by 0 bases, with 6 bases between them. CDR3 in DNA: TGTGCCAGTAGTATGGACAGCTCTGGAAACACCATATATTTT. This encodes CASSMDSSGNTIYF. The complete variable domain, with remaining parts taken from reference TRBV19 and TRBJ1-3, reads DGGITQSPKYLFRKEGQNVTLSCEQNLNHDAMYWYRQDPGQGLRLIYYSQIVNDFQKGDIAEGYSVSREKKESFPLTVTSAQKNPTAFYLCASSMDSSGNTIYFGEGSWLTVV.

The chain links TRBV4-1 to TRBJ2-1; 8 bases line up with TRBD2. Germline-derived CDR1 and CDR2 are MGHRA and YSYEKL. J lost 14 bases, V lost 3 bases, and 9 bases had no gene match. The CDR3 is 13 residues long. The CDR3 region is CASSQTGGLGEFF. The CDR3 coding sequence is TGCGCCAGCAGCCAGACTGGGGGACTAGGGGAGTTCTTC.

CDR3 DNA: TGTGCCAGCAGTTTATCATACAGGGTGGTCCAAGAGACCCAGTACTTC. Translated: CASSLSYRVVQETQYF. The V and J genes are TRBV27 and TRBJ2-5, with a weak D call TRBD1 (6 bases). Per the germline V gene, CDR1 is MNHEY and CDR2 is SMNVEV (reference sequence). Between the trimmed V and J ends, which lost 0 bases and 1 base, there was a span of 12 bases. This CDR3 is 16 amino acids long.

V is TRBV7-9 and J is TRBJ1-1; 9 nucleotides align to TRBD1. Germline CDR1 is SEHNR and CDR2 is FQNEAQ (reference sequence). The CDR3 is 14 residues long. Trimming removed 6 bases from V and 5 bases from J; junction bases left unmatched: 7. The CDR3 loop reads CASSQRQGDTEAFF. The CDR3 bases are TGTGCCAGCAGTCAACGACAGGGGGATACTGAAGCTTTCTTT.

This rearrangement joins TRBV2 to TRBJ1-1, with D hard to call. Germline V gene data show CDR1 as SNHLY and CDR2 as FYNNEI. Deletions cut 5 bases from V and 4 bases from J, with 17 bases between. CDR3 size: 15 residues. Here the CDR3 reads CASSSPTGIRTEAFF. For the CDR3, the DNA is TGTGCCAGCAGTTCCCCGACGGGGATACGCACTGAAGCTTTCTTT.

The chain joins TRBV7-3 to TRBJ1-1, with 9 bases matching TRBD1. After removal of 5 bases from V and 3 bases from J, the junction contained 7 bases not matched to a gene. Germline V gives CDR1 SGHTA, CDR2 FQGTGA. The length of the CDR3 is 15 residues. The CDR3 DNA sequence: TGTGCCAGCAGCCAACAGGGGGCGCGGGACACTGAAGCTTTCTTT. Translating gives CASSQQGARDTEAFF.

The genes are TRBV19 and TRBJ1-3; D is unresolved. Germline V gives CDR1 LNHDA, CDR2 SQIVND (reference sequence). This CDR3 has 16 amino acids. The V end lost 5 bases, the J end lost 2 bases, and 16 bases lay between the germline ends. The CDR3 DNA sequence: TGTGCCAGTAGTCCTGCCTTCCGGGGTCCTGGAAACACCATATATTTT. The encoded protein is CASSPAFRGPGNTIYF. The full variable domain, with the rest looked up from reference TRBV19 and TRBJ1-3, is DGGITQSPKYLFRKEGQNVTLSCEQNLNHDAMYWYRQDPGQGLRLIYYSQIVNDFQKGDIAEGYSVSREKKESFPLTVTSAQKNPTAFYLCASSPAFRGPGNTIYFGEGSWLTVV.

The rearrangement links TRBV4-1 to TRBJ1-2, with a possible D match to TRBD1 (6 bases). The V gene's germline CDR1 is MGHRA and CDR2 YSYEKL. The V and J ends lost 0 bases and 0 bases respectively, with 11 bases between them. The CDR3 has 16 amino acids. CDR3 loop: CASSQDRGDPNYGYTF. The DNA for the CDR3 is TGCGCCAGCAGCCAAGACAGGGGAGACCCTAACTATGGCTACACCTTC.

The chain combines TRBV3-1 (or the pseudogene TRBV3-2) with TRBJ2-3; possible D gene TRBD2, 5 bases. V gave up 0 bases and J gave up 3 bases, with 10 bases separating them. CDR3 size: 15 residues. From germline, CDR1 is LGHDT and CDR2 YNNKEL (reference sequence). The CDR3 coding sequence is TGTGCCAGCAGCCAAGATGAGAGGGATACAGATACGCAGTATTTT. Translation: CASSQDERDTDTQYF.

The chain recombines TRBV2 with TRBJ1-3, with 9 bases fitting TRBD1. The CDR3 totals 15 residues. The germline V gene has CDR1 SNHLY and CDR2 FYNNEI. J was trimmed by 2 bases and V by 4 bases; bases with no gene match: 3. CDR3 sequence reads: CASSVQGAPGNTIYF. The CDR3 DNA reads TGTGCCAGCAGTGTACAGGGGGCGCCTGGAAACACCATATATTTT. Complete variable domain (other parts from reference TRBV2 and TRBJ1-3): EPEVTQTPSHQVTQMGQEVILRCVPISNHLYFYWYRQILGQKVEFLVSFYNNEISEKSEIFDDQFSVERPDGSNFTLKIRSTKLEDSAMYFCASSVQGAPGNTIYFGEGSWLTVV.

V is TRBV30 and J is TRBJ2-5; no firm D call. The V end lost 5 bases, the J end lost 2 bases, and 3 bases lay between the germline ends. Germline V gene data show CDR1 as GTSNPN and CDR2 as SVGIG (reference sequence). The CDR3 runs to 10 residues. CDR3 coding DNA: TGTGCCTGGTCTCAAGAGACCCAGTACTTC. Protein product: CAWSQETQYF.